This T cell receptor beta chain was obtained from a study of tumor and adjacent non-tumor tissue in lung cancer. TCRbeta libraries were built with three rounds of nested PCR, modified from ARM-PCR. TCRdb independently ran MiXCR on the multiplex PCR reads; one entry per CDR3 protein. Here the sample spans 77,000 or so distinct CDR3 sequences, 60% to 80% being singletons. This clonotype is a singleton in its sample. Its target is unknown. A read error is possible here, since a much larger clone lies one base away. The CDR3 consists of 15 residues. Per germline, CDR1 MGHDK and CDR2 SYGVNS. J was trimmed by 4 bases and V by 8 bases; bases with no gene match: 12. RNA was extracted from bulk tissue without any cell sorting. Study-wide results and caveats: Tumor repertoires had a smaller top 100 clone share than normal lung.

V is TRBV25-1 and J is TRBJ1-2; 8 positions match TRBD1. This clonotype was obtained from a woman in her forties or fifties with non-small cell lung cancer. Sequenced input: lung tumor tissue. This CDR3 is CASLGFDRGSYGYTF. CDR3 nucleotides: TGTGCCAGCCTCGGATTCGACAGGGGCTCCTATGGCTACACCTTC.